This is a list of T cell receptor beta chains from one sample in a study of Graves' ophthalmopathy and Graves' hyperthyroidism. A single record per CDR3 protein comes from TCRdb applying MiXCR to the multiplex PCR reads. The sample holds hundreds of thousands of distinct CDR3 sequences, 35% to 50% seen once. Source material: peripheral blood. These receptors were taken from an adult man with Graves' ophthalmopathy. CDR3s include the opening cysteine and the closing phenylalanine or tryptophan. Fields, in order: clone size, V gene, J gene, D gene, CDR3 DNA, CDR3 protein. A D gene is named only where the DNA matches it firmly. A row's size may be missing; if present it is once, few, many or a size class.

.	TRBV7-2	TRBJ2-5	TRBD2	TGTGCCAGCAGCTTAGCCAGCGGGGGGGCCGGGGAGACCCAGTACTTC	CASSLASGGAGETQYF
.	TRBV7-9	TRBJ1-2	.	TGTGCCAGCAGCTCCCAGCCAGGGACGTTTGGCTACACCTTC	CASSSQPGTFGYTF
few	TRBV20-1	TRBJ2-2	.	TGCAGTGCTAGAGATCCACCATTCGGGGAGCTGTTTTTT	CSARDPPFGELFF
many	TRBV7-9	TRBJ2-7	.	TGTGCCAGCAGCGGGTCTCACAACGAGCAGTACTTC	CASSGSHNEQYF
many	TRBV12-3/TRBV12-4	TRBJ1-4	.	TGTGCCAGCAGTTTCGGGCAGGGAGGTGAAAAACTGTTTTTT	CASSFGQGGEKLFF
many	TRBV2	TRBJ2-1	TRBD2	TGTGCCGCCCTGGGACTAGCGGGGGGCCCGATCACTGAGCAGTTCTTC	CAALGLAGGPITEQFF
.	TRBV30	TRBJ1-2	TRBD1	TGTGCCTGGAGAATCCAGGGGGTAAACTATGGCTACACCTTC	CAWRIQGVNYGYTF
many	TRBV7-9	TRBJ2-5	.	TGTGCCAGCAGCGGACGGGGCGGGTTGAGAGAGACCCAGTACTTC	CASSGRGGLRETQYF
.	TRBV10-3	TRBJ1-1	.	TGTGCCATCAATCTACAGGGACTGAACACTGAAGCTTTCTTT	CAINLQGLNTEAFF
many	TRBV20-1	TRBJ1-5	.	TGCAGTGCTAGAGGTTCCGTGACCGGAGATCAGCCCCAGCATTTT	CSARGSVTGDQPQHF
many	TRBV19	TRBJ1-5	.	TGTGCCAGTCAAATTGGACAGCCCCATCAGCCCCAGCATTTT	CASQIGQPHQPQHF
many	TRBV19	TRBJ2-5	.	TGTGCCAGTAGTACAGCACGGACTGGGCCAGGAGGAGAGACCCAGTACTTC	CASSTARTGPGGETQYF
few	TRBV24-1	TRBJ2-3	TRBD1	TGTGCCACCAGTGACCCAAGACAGGGTGCAGATACGCAGTATTTT	CATSDPRQGADTQYF
.	TRBV10-3	TRBJ2-7	TRBD1	TGTGCCAGCAGTCGACGGACAGGCGAGCAGTACTTC	CASSRRTGEQYF
.	TRBV29-1	TRBJ2-3	.	TGCAGCGCCTTGGGAGTCCCCACAGATACGCAGTATTTT	CSALGVPTDTQYF